The clone carrying this TCR beta chain occurred a few times. The CDR3 runs 13 residues. V dropped 5 bases and J dropped 7 bases, with 12 bases sitting between them. Germline assignment: CDR1 MNHEY and CDR2 SVGEGT. There were TCR beta CDR3 regions amplified from RNA transcripts. When the TCR CDR3 underwent first-round RT-PCR, the HTBI primer set was used. TCRdb re-analysed the multiplex PCR reads in MiXCR, keeping a single row per CDR3 protein. The table lists around 600,000 distinct CDR3 sequences, 16% of them singletons, with around 3.3% in the top ten. These data are taken from a study of T cells in Graves' hyperthyroidism and ophthalmopathy.

Sequenced material: blood. The clonotype comes from a woman aged 40 to 50 with Graves' ophthalmopathy. V and J are TRBV6-2 or TRBV6-3 and TRBJ1-5; no clear D. CDR3 amino acids: CASSDIPEQPQHF. In nucleotides, the CDR3 is TGTGCCAGCAGTGACATCCCAGAGCAGCCCCAGCATTTT.